One sample yielded the 21 T cell receptor beta chains listed below, sequenced in a study of T cell changes during pregnancy in multiple sclerosis. Only in-frame clones appear in the TCRdb table, and some are missing; sequencing was by immunoSEQ multiplex PCR. The table records tens of thousands of clones, over 85% of them present only once. The specimen was peripheral blood, collected in the second trimester of pregnancy. The receptor set was obtained from a female donor with multiple sclerosis, enrolled in a pregnancy study.

This clone was picked up a small number of times. This chain links TRBV7-3 with TRBJ2-7; 8 nucleotides line up with TRBD2. With 3 bases clipped from V and 2 bases from J, the junction kept 3 bases outside the gene matches. Germline V gene lookup returns CDR1 SGHTA and CDR2 FQGTGA. This CDR3 region has 14 residues. CDR3 sequence: CASSLGLGPYEQYF. The CDR3 region has the DNA TGTGCCAGCAGCTTGGGACTAGGCCCCTACGAGCAGTACTTC.

This clone came up a few times. A junction boundary mismatches the germline segment, possibly from a read error. The chain joins TRBV7-7 to TRBJ1-3, with D possibly matching TRBD1 (6 bases). CDR3 length: 15 amino acids. CDR1 is SSHAT and CDR2 is FNYEAQ in the germline V gene (reference sequence). CDR3 coding DNA: TGTGCTAGCAGCCCCGGGGGGCCGGGGGGAAACACCATATATTTT. Translation gives CASSPGGPGGNTIYF.

The V and J genes are TRBV4-1 and TRBJ2-5; TRBD2 is a possible D gene (5 bases). Looked up from germline, CDR1 is MGHRA and CDR2 is YSYEKL. Trimming stripped 2 bases from V and 7 bases from J, with 14 bases between. The CDR3 length is 14 residues. The CDR3 loop reads CASSQPPTEGTQYF. The CDR3 bases are TGCGCCAGCAGCCAACCGCCCACCGAGGGGACCCAGTACTTC.

This clone was detected only once. V usage is TRBV11-2 and J usage is TRBJ1-1, with D possibly being TRBD1 (6 bases). The CDR3 consists of 15 residues. Per germline, CDR1 SGHAT and CDR2 FQNNGV. Between the trimmed V and J ends, which lost 5 bases and 4 bases, there was a span of 17 bases. The CDR3 sequence: CASSPGNRATTEAFF. CDR3 bases: TGTGCCAGCAGCCCCGGTAACAGGGCGACCACTGAAGCTTTCTTT.

This chain uses TRBV30 with TRBJ2-3, with 10 bases identical to TRBD2. The CDR3 has 14 residues. Germline V gives CDR1 GTSNPN, CDR2 SVGIG (reference sequence). The V gene end was trimmed by 4 bases and the J gene end by 3 bases; junction bases not matched to a gene: 4. The CDR3 loop is CAWTSGRDTDTQYF. CDR3 nucleotides: TGTGCCTGGACCAGCGGGAGGGATACAGATACGCAGTATTTT.

In the case of this clone: A junction end diverges from the germline sequence, so it may reflect a read error. The rearrangement uses TRBV12-5 and TRBJ2-2, with D tentatively TRBD1 (5 bases). Germline CDR1 reads LGHNT; CDR2 reads FRNRAP. This CDR3 region has 14 residues. CDR3 protein: CASGLGQNPGELFF. In DNA form, the CDR3 reads TGTGCTAGTGGTTTGGGACAGAACCCCGGGGAGCTGTTTTTT.

This rearrangement joins TRBV10-3 to TRBJ1-2; no clear D. Germline values: CDR1 ENHRY, CDR2 SYGVKD. This CDR3 spans 17 amino acids. The V end was cut by 3 bases, the J end by 2 bases, with 19 bases between. The CDR3: CAISESARQAENYGYTF. The CDR3 DNA follows: TGTGCCATCAGTGAATCAGCCCGGCAGGCAGAGAACTATGGCTACACCTTC.

This chain uses TRBV7-9 with TRBJ2-5; 8 bases align to TRBD1. The CDR3 totals 15 residues. With 6 bases clipped from V and 5 bases from J, the junction kept 11 bases outside the gene matches. Germline CDR1 SEHNR, CDR2 FQNEAQ (reference sequence). CDR3 amino acids: CASSWRQGTAETQYF. The CDR3 bases are TGTGCCAGCAGTTGGAGACAGGGGACGGCGGAGACCCAGTACTTC.

V usage is TRBV19 and J usage is TRBJ2-7, with 9 bases matching TRBD2. Unmatched junction bases numbered 7, after V lost 8 bases and J lost 2 bases. Germline V gene lookup returns CDR1 LNHDA and CDR2 SQIVND (reference sequence). This CDR3 is built from 14 residues. The CDR3 protein is CASGIAGATYEQYF. CDR3 nucleotides: TGTGCCAGTGGGATAGCGGGAGCGACCTACGAGCAGTACTTC.

V and J are TRBV6-5 and TRBJ1-1; D possibly corresponds to TRBD1 (6 bases). CDR3 length equals 16 residues. V lost 4 bases and J lost 4, with 19 bases in between. CDR1 is MNHEY and CDR2 is SVGAGI in the germline V gene. The CDR3 DNA reads TGTGCCAGCAGTTCCAGGAAAACGACAGGACCCACTGAAGCTTTCTTT. Translating it yields CASSSRKTTGPTEAFF.

A few counts support this clone. The rearrangement links TRBV5-1 to TRBJ1-1, with no clear D. The length of the CDR3 is 15 residues. Germline CDR1 and CDR2: SGHRS and YFSETQ. With 4 bases removed from V and 0 bases from J, the gap between germline ends came to 13 bases. The CDR3 sequence: CASSPFSPVNTEAFF. CDR3 bases: TGCGCCAGCAGCCCGTTTTCTCCCGTGAACACTGAAGCTTTCTTT.

J is TRBJ2-1 and V is TRBV7-8; D call uncertain. The germline CDR1 and CDR2 sequences are SGHVS and FQNEAQ. V was pared by 2 bases and J by 9 bases, with 11 bases between. The CDR3 contains 13 residues. This CDR3 is CASSLRILPEQFF. In DNA, the CDR3 is TGTGCCAGCAGCTTAAGGATACTACCTGAGCAGTTCTTC.

The chain joins TRBV6-4 to TRBJ2-3, with a weak D call TRBD2 (7 bases). V lost 4 bases to trimming and J lost 3 bases, with 11 bases between them. This CDR3 comprises 14 residues. CDR1 MRHNA and CDR2 SNTAGT come from the germline V gene. The chain's CDR3 is CASSVGGATDTQYF. The CDR3 DNA reads TGTGCCAGCAGTGTGGGGGGGGCGACAGATACGCAGTATTTT.

The rearrangement uses TRBV20-1 and TRBJ2-5, with D unclear. CDR1 and CDR2 from the germline V gene are DFQATT and SNEGSKA (reference sequence). Trimming cost V 4 bases and J 7 bases, with 10 bases left between them. The CDR3 covers 11 residues. For the CDR3, the DNA is TGCAGTGCTACGGTAACCGGGACCCAGTACTTC. Encoded protein: CSATVTGTQYF.

The chain couples TRBV11-2 to TRBJ1-1; D not resolved. Germline CDR1 reads SGHAT; CDR2 reads FQNNGV. The CDR3 has 14 amino acids. Deletions cut 1 base from V and 2 bases from J, with 8 bases between. CDR3 nucleotides: TGTGCCAGCAGCTTAGCCGGGTTCAACACTGAAGCTTTCTTT. This encodes CASSLAGFNTEAFF.

This clone was seen a few times. CDR3 nucleotides: TGTGCCAGTAGTATAGCCAAGGACAGGGGGAACACCGGGGAGCTGTTTTTT. Its translation is CASSIAKDRGNTGELFF. J is TRBJ2-2 and V is TRBV19, with 9 bases lining up with TRBD1. Germline V gene data show CDR1 as LNHDA and CDR2 as SQIVND (reference sequence). Trimming removed 1 base from V and 1 base from J; junction bases left unmatched: 4. This CDR3 spans 17 amino acids. Combining the CDR3 with reference TRBV19 and TRBJ2-2 gives the whole variable domain DGGITQSPKYLFRKEGQNVTLSCEQNLNHDAMYWYRQDPGQGLRLIYYSQIVNDFQKGDIAEGYSVSREKKESFPLTVTSAQKNPTAFYLCASSIAKDRGNTGELFFGEGSRLTVL.

The chain employs TRBV29-1 and TRBJ1-1; 7 bases align to TRBD1. CDR1 is SQVTM, CDR2 ANQGSEA, per germline. There are 14 residues in the CDR3. The trim removed 3 bases at V and 4 bases at J, leaving 8 bases unmatched. CDR3 nucleotide sequence: TGCAGCGTTGAGGAGACAGGGCGAAGCACTGAAGCTTTCTTT. It yields the protein CSVEETGRSTEAFF. Combining the CDR3 with reference TRBV29-1 and TRBJ1-1 gives the whole variable domain SAVISQKPSRDICQRGTSLTIQCQVDSQVTMMFWYRQQPGQSLTLIATANQGSEATYESGFVIDKFPISRPNLTFSTLTVSNMSPEDSSIYLCSVEETGRSTEAFFGQGTRLTVV.

The V gene is TRBV7-8, the J gene TRBJ1-2, with D hard to call. Trimming took off 0 bases at V and 4 bases at J, with 9 bases between the two ends. CDR1 is SGHVS, CDR2 FQNEAQ, per germline. The length of the CDR3 is 14 residues. The CDR3 DNA reads TGTGCCAGCAGCTTAGCCACAGATATCTATGGCTACACCTTC. It specifies CASSLATDIYGYTF.

This rearrangement joins TRBV6-4 to TRBJ2-3, with D possibly TRBD2 on 6 matching bases. The CDR3 loop spans 15 amino acids. CDR1 and CDR2 from the germline V gene are MRHNA and SNTAGT. V was pared by 4 bases and J by 0 bases, with 11 bases between. CDR3 sequence: CASSVDSGSTDTQYF. CDR3 sequence (DNA): TGTGCCAGCAGTGTGGATAGCGGTAGCACAGATACGCAGTATTTT.

The chain combines TRBV4-1 with TRBJ2-1; D not certain. From germline, CDR1 is MGHRA and CDR2 YSYEKL. This CDR3 has 14 residues. The germline V and J ends were trimmed by 0 bases and 7 bases, with 10 bases remaining between them. CDR3 region: CASSQDPAGNEQFF. The CDR3 bases are TGCGCCAGCAGCCAAGATCCCGCCGGGAATGAGCAGTTCTTC.

The chain uses TRBV5-1 and TRBJ2-1, with TRBD2 as a possible D gene (6 bases). Trimming stripped 2 bases from V and 10 bases from J, with 13 bases between. The CDR3 loop spans 13 amino acids. Germline V gene data show CDR1 as SGHRS and CDR2 as YFSETQ. CDR3 bases: TGCGCCAGCAGCTTCACGGAGGGCTTGGAGCAGTTCTTC. This translates into CASSFTEGLEQFF. The variable domain in full, with the rest retrieved from reference TRBV5-1 and TRBJ2-1, is KAGVTQTPRYLIKTRGQQVTLSCSPISGHRSVSWYQQTPGQGLQFLFEYFSETQRNKGNFPGRFSGRQFSNSRSEMNVSTLELGDSALYLCASSFTEGLEQFFGPGTRLTVL.